The 18 T cell receptor beta chains given below trace back to one sample, sequenced in a study of CD8 T cells in Susac syndrome (dated by TCRdb to between 2019 and 2020). The method was the immunoSEQ multiplex PCR assay. RNA was extracted with the RNeasy kit and roughly 0.45 to 1 ug was reverse transcribed using random hexamers. Clones were called with MiXCR by TCRdb after fastp trimmed the public reads at Q25, and only in-frame beta chains were retained. Each CDR3 protein gets just one entry, which takes the most common genes and DNA from the rows behind it. The sample profile shows nearly 200,000 distinct CDR3 sequences; 90% to 95% of them were found once. The ten largest clonotypes hold about 0.09% of the sample. Sequencing used CD4+ T cells from PBMCs. The receptors were gathered from a human donor with multiple sclerosis.

This clonotype came up once. The chain recombines TRBV15 with TRBJ2-7, with D tentatively TRBD1 (6 bases). CDR3 length: 15 residues. Germline CDR1 and CDR2: LNHNV and YYDKDF (reference sequence). V was pared by 0 bases and J by 5 bases, with 14 bases between. The CDR3 loop reads CATSRDRAGEHEQYF. CDR3 in DNA: TGTGCCACCAGCAGAGATCGGGCAGGGGAGCACGAGCAGTACTTC.

This clonotype was seen only once. The rearrangement uses TRBV20-1 and TRBJ2-1; the D gene is possibly TRBD2 (5 bases). This CDR3 region has 15 residues. The germline V and J ends were trimmed by 5 bases and 0 bases, with 14 bases remaining between them. Germline-derived CDR1 and CDR2 are DFQATT and SNEGSKA (reference sequence). The CDR3 DNA is TGCAGTGCTTATCCGTTTGGGAGCTCCTACAATGAGCAGTTCTTC. Translation: CSAYPFGSSYNEQFF.

The chain carries TRBV3-1 and TRBJ2-5; 7 bases agree with TRBD1. V lost 4 bases, J lost 2 bases, and 4 bases stayed unmatched. Germline CDR1 is LGHDT and CDR2 is YNNKEL (reference sequence). This CDR3 spans 14 amino acids. The CDR3 DNA is TGTGCCAGCAGCCTCTCGGGACAGCAAGAGACCCAGTACTTC. Amino acid sequence: CASSLSGQQETQYF.

V is TRBV9 and J is TRBJ1-1; D uncertain. Trimming removed 0 bases at V and 0 bases at J, with 6 bases between. Germline values: CDR1 SGDLS, CDR2 YYNGEE. This CDR3 comprises 14 residues. CDR3 sequence (DNA): TGTGCCAGCAGCGTAGGAGGTATGAACACTGAAGCTTTCTTT. Its translation is CASSVGGMNTEAFF.

The rearrangement joins TRBV12-5 to TRBJ1-4; D gene uncertain. CDR1 is LGHNT and CDR2 is FRNRAP in the germline V gene. V was shortened by 6 bases and J by 2 bases, with 10 bases between the two germline ends. There are 14 residues in the CDR3. The CDR3 nucleotides are TGTGCTAGTGGACCCGGAGGGACTAATGAAAAACTGTTTTTT. Amino acids: CASGPGGTNEKLFF. Looking up the rest from reference TRBV12-5 and TRBJ1-4 gives the full variable domain: DARVTQTPRHKVTEMGQEVTMRCQPILGHNTVFWYRQTMMQGLELLAYFRNRAPLDDSGMPKDRFSAEMPDATLATLKIQPSEPRDSAVYFCASGPGGTNEKLFFGSGTQLSVL.

V and J are TRBV7-9 and TRBJ1-5; D remains ambiguous. Germline V CDR1 and CDR2: SEHNR, FQNEAQ (reference sequence). CDR3 length: 14 amino acids. Trimming cost V 2 bases and J 3 bases, with 8 bases left between them. The CDR3 coding sequence is TGTGCCAGCAGCTTAATGGACTCCAATCAGCCCCAGCATTTT. Translated, it gives CASSLMDSNQPQHF.

J is TRBJ1-1 and V is TRBV20-1, with D hard to call. In germline, CDR1 is DFQATT, CDR2 SNEGSKA (reference sequence). The CDR3 sequence is 11 residues long. Trimming took off 2 bases at V and 3 bases at J, with 4 bases between the two ends. The CDR3 is CSARRDTEAFF. The DNA of the CDR3 is TGCAGTGCTAGAAGGGACACTGAAGCTTTCTTT.

Details on this clonotype: The CDR3 does not end in the conserved phenylalanine or tryptophan, so this is likely a read error. The genes are TRBV29-1 and TRBJ2-2; D gene unclear. Per the germline V gene, CDR1 is SQVTM and CDR2 is ANQGSEA. The CDR3 runs to 14 residues. V dropped 4 bases and J dropped 2 bases, with 11 bases sitting between them. CDR3 sequence reads: CSVVLQRNTGELFL. The DNA of the CDR3 is TGCAGCGTTGTGCTCCAACGCAACACCGGGGAGCTGTTTCTT.

This rearrangement joins TRBV7-9 to TRBJ2-1; 7 nucleotides match TRBD2. This CDR3 has 14 amino acids. CDR1 SEHNR and CDR2 FQNEAQ come from the germline V gene (reference sequence). Trimming removed 0 bases from V and 10 bases from J; junction bases left unmatched: 6. CDR3 protein: CASSLAQRGDEQFF. CDR3 DNA: TGTGCCAGCAGCTTAGCGCAACGGGGGGACGAGCAGTTCTTC.

This clonotype was detected once. The chain employs TRBV20-1 and TRBJ2-1; the match to TRBD2 covers 8 bases. V dropped 0 bases and J dropped 3; count of bases not matched to a gene: 7. The CDR3 extends over 16 amino acids. Germline CDR1 and CDR2: DFQATT and SNEGSKA (reference sequence). In nucleotides, the CDR3 is TGCAGTGCTAGAGATGGAGCGGGAGTGTACTACAATGAGCAGTTCTTC. Amino acid sequence: CSARDGAGVYYNEQFF.

The chain joins TRBV24-1 to TRBJ1-3; D call uncertain. The V and J ends lost 3 bases and 0 bases respectively, with 8 bases between them. The CDR3 runs 15 residues. Looked up from germline, CDR1 is KGHDR and CDR2 is SFDVKD. In DNA, the CDR3 is TGTGCCACCAGTGATCCCAGAGCCTCTGGAAACACCATATATTTT. Its protein product is CATSDPRASGNTIYF.

The rearrangement joins TRBV29-1 to TRBJ1-2; D remains unclear. Germline V lookup: CDR1 SQVTM, CDR2 ANQGSEA. The CDR3 loop spans 10 amino acids. Trimming left V 7 bases short and J 5 bases short, with 8 bases between. The CDR3 nucleotides are TGCAGCGGCGGGGATTATGGCTACACCTTC. It encodes CSGGDYGYTF.

V is TRBV3-1 and J is TRBJ2-7, with 9 bases that match TRBD1. The CDR3 loop spans 16 amino acids. Germline CDR1 and CDR2: LGHDT and YNNKEL (reference sequence). The trim removed 0 bases at V and 4 bases at J, leaving 7 bases unmatched. The CDR3 region has the DNA TGTGCCAGCAGCCAAGACCGACAGGGGGTTTCATACGAGCAGTACTTC. Translated, it gives CASSQDRQGVSYEQYF.

The gene calls are TRBV2 and TRBJ2-7, with D uncertain. The germline V and J ends were trimmed by 3 bases and 7 bases, with 10 bases remaining between them. The CDR3 spans 12 residues. In germline, CDR1 is SNHLY, CDR2 FYNNEI. CDR3 nucleotide sequence: TGTGCCAGCAGTGATGTCGGTTGGGAGCAGTACTTC. Translated: CASSDVGWEQYF.

The CDR3 DNA reads TGTGCCAGCACTGGACAGTACACGAATGGCTACACCTTC. It translates to CASTGQYTNGYTF. The V and J genes are TRBV2 and TRBJ1-2, with D possibly matching TRBD1 (6 bases). Trimming left V 7 bases short and J 6 bases short, with 15 bases between. There are 13 residues in the CDR3. Per germline, CDR1 SNHLY and CDR2 FYNNEI.

The chain combines TRBV3-1 with TRBJ1-2; D gene unclear. Trimming removed 3 bases at V and 1 base at J, with 15 bases between. This CDR3 region has 16 residues. Germline V gives CDR1 LGHDT, CDR2 YNNKEL (reference sequence). CDR3 nucleotide sequence: TGTGCCAGCAGCCACTCCGGAGGGAGTTTTAACTATGGCTACACCTTC. Translated, it gives CASSHSGGSFNYGYTF. Filled out from reference TRBV3-1 and TRBJ1-2, the complete variable domain reads DTAVSQTPKYLVTQMGNDKSIKCEQNLGHDTMYWYKQDSKKFLKIMFSYNNKELIINETVPNRFSPKSPDKAHLNLHINSLELGDSAVYFCASSHSGGSFNYGYTFGSGTRLTVV.

The chain joins TRBV7-2 to TRBJ1-6, with a tentative D call TRBD1 (5 bases). In germline, CDR1 is SGHTA, CDR2 FQGNSA. V lost 6 bases and J 5 bases, leaving 17 bases between the germline ends. The CDR3 totals 16 residues. DNA for the CDR3: TGTGCCAGCAGTATCACCCGGGACGCAGATAATTCACCCCTCCACTTT. This sequence encodes CASSITRDADNSPLHF.

This clonotype is a singleton in its sample. This rearrangement joins TRBV28 to TRBJ1-2; D ambiguous. CDR1 and CDR2 from the germline V gene are MDHEN and SYDVKM. The V gene lost 5 bases and the J gene lost 6 bases, with 16 bases spanning the gap. CDR3 length: 14 amino acids. The CDR3, as DNA: TGTGCCAGCAGTAACCAGGAATCATATAATGGCTACACCTTC. Its translation is CASSNQESYNGYTF.